This TCR beta chain was captured in a study of cytomegalovirus exposure and HLA in healthy donors. Study results and caveats: TCR beta V segments were, for the most part, productive about 90% or about 30% of the time in an earlier analysis. A later analysis appeared to link common viral pathogens to several of the most significant clusters. In a later analysis, donors in an Asian-associated ancestry cluster reportedly had fewer N-insertions in productive TCRs than the cohort mean. Certain sequence variants were highly shared and formed a cluster, and this cluster was likely a sequencing artifact.

A remark on this clone: Its specificity is not known.

Primers for the PCR totalled 60 Vbeta and 13 Jbeta. TCRdb keeps only in-frame clones here, not all; method: immunoSEQ multiplex PCR. Counted here are 100,000 to 150,000 clones, roughly four fifths occurring once; the ten biggest clones make up 5.5% to 7.5%. V dropped 2 bases and J dropped 5 bases, with 13 bases sitting between them. The germline V gene has CDR1 MNHEY and CDR2 SVGAGI. The CDR3 has 14 amino acids. This sequence joins TRBV6-5 and TRBJ2-7, with D possibly TRBD1 on 5 matching bases. This sequence was found in a woman aged 40 to 55 in good health and CMV-seropositive. Sequenced sample: PBMCs. The CDR3 DNA follows: TGTGCCAGCAGTTACGGGGCAGGGTACGACGAGCAGTACTTC. This sequence encodes CASSYGAGYDEQYF.